This T cell receptor beta chain was observed in a study of T cell repertoires in cytomegalovirus infection (dated by TCRdb to about 2019). About the investigation overall: Because public TCR beta signatures pointed to carriage of CMV infection together with the matching HLA type, the HLA type of each donor mattered for the analysis. Findings and caveats that apply to the study as a whole: Carriers of CMV infection plus the relevant HLA type were discriminated by the cumulative frequency of public TCR beta family members in the study cohort and in an independent approximately 340-donor cohort. The ex vivo response was dominated by HLA-C-restricted CMV-specific TCR beta clonotypes, and the single most frequent clonotype in two of eight donors was supplied by these HLA-C-restricted clonotypes.

For this clonotype: This receptor's antigen is unknown. Within one base of it there is no much larger clone, and no base qualities were kept.

CDR1 and CDR2 were assigned from the germline V gene (reference sequence) as DFQATT and SNEGSKA. From its cysteine to its phenylalanine, the CDR3 spans 13 amino acids. Solely the CDR3 DNA is kept, with 39 bases framed from the first base. V is reduced by 4 bases and J by 5 bases, leaving a spacing of 15 bases between them. The sequencer was an Illumina HiSeq 1500. TCRdb redid the processing of the public reads, applying fastp at Q25 and MiXCR, and retained in-frame beta chains. Rows are combined by CDR3 protein, so each entry shows the most common genes and DNA. The sample profile shows about 180,000 distinct CDR3 sequences; approximately 14% of them were found once. Over 20% of the sample goes to the ten largest clones.

The rearranged chain carries TRBV20-1 and TRBJ2-7; too little of a D gene remains to name it. The TCR was taken from a human donor in good health (CMV status not recorded). Some clones in this sample may be carry-over from other donors' samples. Specimen: PBMCs. The DNA is TGCAGTGCTAAAGGTGAAAAGGGCCACGAGCAGTACTTC. The translation is CSAKGEKGHEQYF.